These 8 T cell receptor beta chains share one sample of origin, sequenced in a study of cytomegalovirus exposure and HLA in healthy donors. Primers included in the PCR were 60 Vbeta and 13 Jbeta primers. The method was immunoSEQ multiplex PCR; TCRdb's version includes in-frame clones alone and lacks a portion of them. The sample lists around 110,000 clones; around 75% were seen once. The sequencing sample was made of PBMCs. These TCRs come from a woman aged 18-35 years in good health and CMV-seronegative.

This clone appeared once. The chain employs TRBV19 and TRBJ1-1; a possible D gene is TRBD1 (6 bases). The CDR3 is 15 residues long. V was cut by 2 bases and J by 2 bases, with 12 bases left in between. The V gene's germline CDR1 is LNHDA and CDR2 SQIVND (reference sequence). The CDR3, as DNA: TGTGCCAGTAGTATAAAGGGCAGGGGAAACACTGAAGCTTTCTTT. Translated: CASSIKGRGNTEAFF.

The gene calls are TRBV2 and TRBJ1-1; 8 bases match TRBD1. Germline values: CDR1 SNHLY, CDR2 FYNNEI. J gave up 1 base and V 6 bases, and 7 bases lay outside the gene matches. This CDR3 has 15 amino acids. In DNA form, the CDR3 reads TGTGCCAGCAGGCGACAGGGGACGGGGAACACTGAAGCTTTCTTT. Amino acids: CASRRQGTGNTEAFF. Based on the CDR3 plus reference TRBV2 and TRBJ1-1, the full variable domain is EPEVTQTPSHQVTQMGQEVILRCVPISNHLYFYWYRQILGQKVEFLVSFYNNEISEKSEIFDDQFSVERPDGSNFTLKIRSTKLEDSAMYFCASRRQGTGNTEAFFGQGTRLTVV.

This clone has just one count. This sequence joins TRBV27 and TRBJ2-3, with D possibly matching TRBD2 (6 bases). From germline, CDR1 is MNHEY and CDR2 SMNVEV (reference sequence). This CDR3 comprises 15 residues. V dropped 1 base and J dropped 1 base, with 9 bases sitting between them. CDR3 region: CASSLLGGGTDTQYF. The CDR3 DNA follows: TGTGCCAGCAGTTTATTGGGGGGAGGCACAGATACGCAGTATTTT.

This clone was recorded only once. CDR3 residues: CATKDRDLGQPQHF. DNA for the CDR3: TGTGCCACCAAGGACAGGGATCTTGGTCAGCCCCAGCATTTT. This sequence joins TRBV2 and TRBJ1-5; 8 bases are shared with TRBD1. CDR1 is SNHLY and CDR2 is FYNNEI in the germline V gene. Germline trimming cut 10 bases from V and 6 bases from J; bases unmatched to any gene: 11. This CDR3 has 14 amino acids.

This clone was seen a single time. The V gene is TRBV11-2, the J gene TRBJ1-3, with a tentative D call TRBD1 (5 bases). CDR1 SGHAT and CDR2 FQNNGV come from the germline V gene. Deletions cut 5 bases from V and 0 bases from J, with 8 bases between. This CDR3 spans 14 amino acids. The CDR3: CASSPDSSGNTIYF. CDR3 bases: TGTGCCAGCAGCCCCGACAGCTCTGGAAACACCATATATTTT. Together with reference TRBV11-2 and TRBJ1-3, the CDR3 gives the full variable domain: EAGVAQSPRYKIIEKRQSVAFWCNPISGHATLYWYQQILGQGPKLLIQFQNNGVVDDSQLPKDRFSAERLKGVDSTLKIQPAKLEDSAVYLCASSPDSSGNTIYFGEGSWLTVV.

The rearrangement links TRBV5-1 to TRBJ1-5; unclear D gene. Trimming stripped 0 bases from V and 1 base from J, with 8 bases between. CDR3 length: 15 amino acids. Per the germline V gene, CDR1 is SGHRS and CDR2 is YFSETQ. For the CDR3, the DNA is TGCGCCAGCAGCTTGGCAGGTAGAAGCAATCAGCCCCAGCATTTT. This translates into CASSLAGRSNQPQHF.

This chain joins TRBV29-1 and TRBJ2-2, with D tentatively TRBD1 (6 bases). The CDR3 is made up of 15 amino acids. Per germline, CDR1 SQVTM and CDR2 ANQGSEA. The germline V and J ends were trimmed by 2 bases and 4 bases, with 14 bases remaining between them. Here the CDR3 DNA reads TGCAGCGTTGAACTGGGGGCCCCTTCCACCGGGGAGCTGTTTTTT. As protein: CSVELGAPSTGELFF.

This clone was detected only a few times. Other nucleotide sequences in the sample specify the same CDR3. The chain joins TRBV28 to TRBJ2-7, with 9 nucleotides matching TRBD1. The CDR3 extends over 15 amino acids. V was pared by 5 bases and J by 3 bases, with 8 bases of the junction left unmatched. The germline CDR1 and CDR2 sequences are MDHEN and SYDVKM. CDR3 region: CASSPPGQGSYEQYF. In nucleotides, the CDR3 is TGTGCCAGCAGTCCCCCGGGACAGGGAAGCTACGAGCAGTACTTC.